This T cell receptor (beta chain) came from a study of T-cell memory formation after mild COVID-19. At least ten counts were recorded for this clonotype. A single record per CDR3 protein comes from TCRdb applying MiXCR to the 5' RACE reads. The sample lists roughly 42,000 distinct CDR3 sequences, 7.3% occurring once. This CDR3 spans 14 amino acids. Germline V gene lookup returns CDR1 SGDLS and CDR2 YYNGEE. Trimming cost V 4 bases and J 2 bases; bases outside gene matches: 4. This chain links TRBV9 with TRBJ2-7, with TRBD1 identical over 9 bases. Sequencing was carried out using PBMCs or a T cell subset sorted from them (not recorded which). The receptor was isolated from a man aged 18 to 30 who had mild COVID-19 (a few samples of this study predate the infection). Cell type and time point are not known. CDR3 amino acids: CASSPRQGAYEQYF. CDR3 nucleotides: TGTGCCAGCAGCCCCCGACAGGGGGCCTACGAGCAGTACTTC. Filled out from reference TRBV9 and TRBJ2-7, the complete variable domain reads DSGVTQTPKHLITATGQRVTLRCSPRSGDLSVYWYQQSLDQGLQFLIQYYNGEERAKGNILERFSAQQFPDLHSELNLSSLELGDSALYFCASSPRQGAYEQYFGPGTRLTVT.